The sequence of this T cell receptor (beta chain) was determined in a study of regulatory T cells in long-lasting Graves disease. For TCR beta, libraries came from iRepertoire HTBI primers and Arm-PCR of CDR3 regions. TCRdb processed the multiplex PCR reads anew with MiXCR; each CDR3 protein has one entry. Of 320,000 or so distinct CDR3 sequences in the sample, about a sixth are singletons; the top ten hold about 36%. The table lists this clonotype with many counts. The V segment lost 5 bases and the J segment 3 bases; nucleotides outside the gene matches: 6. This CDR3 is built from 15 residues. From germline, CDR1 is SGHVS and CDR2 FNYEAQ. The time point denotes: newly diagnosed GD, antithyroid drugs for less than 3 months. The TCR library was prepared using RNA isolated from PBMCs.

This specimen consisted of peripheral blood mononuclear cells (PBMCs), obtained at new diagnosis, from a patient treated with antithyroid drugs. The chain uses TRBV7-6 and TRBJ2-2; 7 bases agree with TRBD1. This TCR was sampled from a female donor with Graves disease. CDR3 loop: CASSTPGQYTGELFF. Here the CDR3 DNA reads TGTGCCAGCAGCACACCGGGACAGTACACCGGGGAGCTGTTTTTT.